A selection of T cell receptor beta chains follows, all from one sample in a study of kidney transplant recipient with SARS-CoV-2 infection. TCRdb itself ran the reads through MiXCR, one entry per CDR3 protein. The sample lists fewer than 250,000 distinct CDR3 sequences; 25% to 30% were seen once. This specimen was a blood sample, taken at baseline and on approximately day 120 from a kidney transplant recipient. The receptors shown here come from a male patient aged 25-45 years who had COVID-19 and was a kidney transplant recipient. Some of these T cells may belong to the graft donor. CDR3s include the opening cysteine and the closing phenylalanine or tryptophan. The order of the fields is V gene, J gene, clone size, D gene, CDR3 DNA, CDR3 protein. D genes are given only for firm matches. Not every row has a clone size; where given, it reads once, few, many or a size class.

TRBV5-4,TRBJ1-1,few,.,TGTGCCAGCAGCTCAGTCGGGACGGCCTTGAACACTGAAGCTTTCTTT,CASSSVGTALNTEAFF
TRBV19,TRBJ2-6,many,.,TGTGCCAGTAGTCAGGACTCTGGGGCCAACGTCCTGACTTTC,CASSQDSGANVLTF
TRBV3-1,TRBJ1-1,many,.,TGTGCCAGCAGCCGCCTGCCTCCCATTTCAATTCGCACTGAAGCTTTCTTT,CASSRLPPISIRTEAFF
TRBV5-5,TRBJ1-2,many,.,TGTGCCAGCTTCATATATGTCTCGCGAAAGACCTATGGCTACACCTTC,CASFIYVSRKTYGYTF
TRBV15,TRBJ1-4,many,.,TGTGCCACCAGCGGACATGCGGGCGCAACGGGCGATCCCAGGGAAAAACTGTTTTTT,CATSGHAGATGDPREKLFF
TRBV5-4,TRBJ2-5,.,.,TGTGCCAGCAGCTTTGGGGTCGCCGGCTTCCAAGAGACCCAGTACTTC,CASSFGVAGFQETQYF
TRBV5-6,TRBJ2-3,few,TRBD2,TGTGCCAGCAGCCCATTTTTGGTTGGCGGTCTCGCGGGAGCGGATTTTTGGGCAGATACGCAGTATTTT,CASSPFLVGGLAGADFWADTQYF
TRBV6-5,TRBJ1-2,many,.,TGTGCCAGCAGTAGGTTAGAGGAATGTAGAAAGACCTATGGCTACACCTTC,CASSRLEECRKTYGYTF
TRBV28,TRBJ2-3,many,TRBD2,TGTGCCAGCTCCCGGGGACTAGCGGGAGGAACGTACACAGATACGCAGTATTTT,CASSRGLAGGTYTDTQYF
TRBV11-3,TRBJ2-3,few,.,TGTGCCAGCAGCTTCTCGCCCGACCAACGCACAGATACGCAGTATTTT,CASSFSPDQRTDTQYF
TRBV5-6,TRBJ1-2,many,.,TGTGCCAGCGGGCCTGTCAATAGTCGAAAGACCTATGGCTACACCTTC,CASGPVNSRKTYGYTF
TRBV16,TRBJ1-2,.,.,TGCGCCAGCAGCGGAAGCGCGGTCGTTAGAAAGACCTATGGCTACACCTTC,CASSGSAVVRKTYGYTF
TRBV25-1,TRBJ1-2,.,.,TGTGCCATCAGTATTGTCCCAGAACTGGGAAAGACCTATGGCTACACCTTC,CAISIVPELGKTYGYTF
TRBV9,TRBJ2-5,.,.,TGTGCCAGCAGCGTAGGAGGTAGGGGGGGAGAGACCCAGTACTTC,CASSVGGRGGETQYF
TRBV7-2,TRBJ1-1,many,.,TGTGCCAGCAGCCCATGGGACACTGAAGCTTTCTTT,CASSPWDTEAFF
TRBV11-2,TRBJ1-2,many,.,TGTGCCAGCAGCGCAGGAAGAACAAGCAGAAAGACCTATGGCTACACCTTC,CASSAGRTSRKTYGYTF
TRBV23-1,TRBJ2-5,many,TRBD1,TGCGCCAGCAGTCAAAGGGACAGACAAGAGACCCAGTACTTC,CASSQRDRQETQYF
TRBV11-3,TRBJ2-3,many,.,TGTGCCAGCAGCTTTCCCTGGGCAGGCACAGATACGCAGTATTTT,CASSFPWAGTDTQYF
TRBV7-9,TRBJ1-4,many,TRBD1,TGTGCCAGCAGCGACCTAGGGACAGCAACTAATGAAAAACTGTTTTTT,CASSDLGTATNEKLFF
TRBV20-1,TRBJ1-1,.,.,TGCAGTGCTAGCCGGGACATCTTCTCTGAAGCTTTCTTT,CSASRDIFSEAFF
TRBV11-1,TRBJ1-2,many,.,TGTGCCAGCAGCCGGCTGGATAAGGCTGGAAAGACCTATGGCTACACCTTC,CASSRLDKAGKTYGYTF
TRBV7-2,TRBJ1-1,.,TRBD1,TGTGCCAGCAGCTTCCGGGGGGGGACAGGCTTGAACACTGAAGCTTTCTTT,CASSFRGGTGLNTEAFF
TRBV5-1,TRBJ2-3,many,.,TGCGCCAGCAGCTTGGTCGCAGATACGCAGTATTTT,CASSLVADTQYF
TRBV7-2,TRBJ2-2,many,TRBD1,TGTGCCAGCAGCCCGCGGAACAGGGGGCTCACCGGGGAGCTGTTTTTT,CASSPRNRGLTGELFF
TRBV7-3,TRBJ2-1,.,TRBD2,TGTGCCAGCAGCTCAAGCACGGGACTAGCGGAGGACCTCTCCTACAATGAGCAGTTCTTC,CASSSSTGLAEDLSYNEQFF
TRBV7-9,TRBJ2-3,.,.,TGTGCCAGCAGCCCCCCCGGGGCCAGCACAGATACGCAGTATTTT,CASSPPGASTDTQYF
TRBV5-1,TRBJ2-2,many,.,TGCGCCAGCAGCTCCCACGGTAGGGGGGAGCTGTTTTTT,CASSSHGRGELFF
TRBV12-3/TRBV12-4,TRBJ2-1,.,.,TGTGCCAGCACCTACGAGGTACCTAGGTCCAATGAGCAGTTCTTC,CASTYEVPRSNEQFF